This is a list of T cell receptor beta chains from one sample in a study of CD8 T cells in ankylosing spondylitis. TCRdb reprocessed the 5' RACE reads via MiXCR and lists one record per CDR3 protein. Of approximately 550,000 distinct CDR3 sequences in the sample, about an eighth were seen once. Sequencing was done on a sample of blood, either unsorted or a sorted T cell fraction (not recorded which). The receptors derive from a male donor with ankylosing spondylitis. The CDR3 runs from the conserved cysteine through the conserved F or W. Each record gives: V gene, J gene, clone size, D gene, CDR3 protein, CDR3 DNA. The D gene is left open where the match is weak. Only part of the rows carry a size: once, few, many, or a class if the clone is expanded.

>TRBV2|TRBJ1-4|few|NA
CASNQWGEKLFF
TGTGCCAGCAACCAGTGGGGCGAAAAACTGTTTTTT
>TRBV2|TRBJ2-4|few|NA
CASRVALAKNIQYF
TGTGCCAGCAGGGTGGCATTAGCCAAAAACATTCAGTACTTC
>TRBV20-1|TRBJ1-5|NA|NA
CSARAVAIPQHF
TGCAGTGCTAGGGCCGTCGCCATTCCCCAGCATTTT
>TRBV12-3/TRBV12-4|TRBJ1-1|NA|NA
CASSLPGAANTEAFF
TGTGCCAGCAGTCTCCCAGGGGCAGCTAACACTGAAGCTTTCTTT
>TRBV29-1|TRBJ1-2|NA|NA
CSVADGNYGYTF
TGCAGCGTTGCGGACGGAAACTATGGCTACACCTTC
>TRBV12-3/TRBV12-4|TRBJ2-3|few|TRBD1
CASTLDRIRTDTQYF
TGTGCCAGCACCCTGGACAGGATAAGGACAGATACGCAGTATTTT
>TRBV12-3/TRBV12-4|TRBJ2-3|many|TRBD2
CASSPRIAGDTQYF
TGTGCCAGCAGTCCCAGGATAGCGGGGGATACGCAGTATTTT
>TRBV20-1|TRBJ1-2|NA|TRBD1
CSARGEGQGLTNYGYTF
TGCAGTGCTAGAGGGGAAGGACAGGGGCTCACTAACTATGGCTACACCTTC
>TRBV5-1|TRBJ2-5|many|TRBD1
CASSLAGTELGKTQYF
TGCGCCAGCAGCTTGGCCGGGACAGAGCTGGGGAAGACCCAGTACTTC
>TRBV3-1|TRBJ2-1|NA|NA
CASSPLSRANNEQFF
TGTGCCAGCAGCCCTCTGTCCAGGGCAAACAATGAGCAGTTCTTC
>TRBV13|TRBJ2-7|NA|NA
CASSLVGGVGYEQYF
TGTGCCAGCAGCTTAGTAGGAGGTGTGGGCTACGAGCAGTACTTC
>TRBV7-9|TRBJ2-2|many|NA
CASSLKERTGELFF
TGTGCCAGCAGCTTAAAAGAGCGAACCGGGGAGCTGTTTTTT
>TRBV5-1|TRBJ2-1|NA|TRBD1
CASSKDRNNEQFF
TGCGCCAGCAGCAAGGACAGGAACAATGAGCAGTTCTTC
>TRBV12-3/TRBV12-4|TRBJ1-1|few|NA
CASRLSGSGGGAFF
TGTGCCAGCCGACTCTCGGGGAGCGGCGGGGGAGCTTTCTTT
>TRBV18|TRBJ2-1|NA|TRBD1
CASSLMGQGSYNEQFF
TGTGCCAGCTCGCTGATGGGACAGGGATCCTACAATGAGCAGTTCTTC
>TRBV6-5|TRBJ2-1|few|TRBD2
CASSYSGTSSYNEQFF
TGTGCCAGCAGTTACTCCGGGACTAGCTCCTACAATGAGCAGTTCTTC
>TRBV12-3/TRBV12-4|TRBJ1-5|many|NA
CASSRDWDQPQHF
TGTGCCAGCAGTCGGGACTGGGATCAGCCCCAGCATTTT
>TRBV7-8|TRBJ2-7|few|TRBD2
CASSFPASGPGGGSYEQYF
TGTGCCAGCAGCTTCCCAGCTAGCGGCCCAGGCGGTGGCTCCTACGAGCAGTACTTC
>TRBV12-3/TRBV12-4|TRBJ2-4|few|TRBD1
CASSPDRDVKNIQYF
TGTGCCAGCAGTCCGGACAGGGACGTGAAAAACATTCAGTACTTC
>TRBV10-3|TRBJ1-1|NA|NA
CAISESIREGGRWNTEAFF
TGTGCCATCAGTGAGTCGATTCGGGAGGGGGGTCGTTGGAACACTGAAGCTTTCTTT
>TRBV3-1|TRBJ2-7|few|NA
CASSQGPGPTYEQYF
TGTGCCAGCAGCCAAGGGCCAGGCCCTACCTACGAGCAGTACTTC
>TRBV5-1|TRBJ1-1|many|NA
CASSLAEGGTEAFF
TGCGCCAGCAGCTTGGCCGAGGGTGGCACTGAAGCTTTCTTT
>TRBV7-9|TRBJ1-5|many|NA
CASSLQGQGEQPQHF
TGTGCCAGCAGCCTCCAAGGGCAGGGAGAACAGCCCCAGCATTTT
>TRBV12-3/TRBV12-4|TRBJ2-7|many|NA
CASSLYRDEQYF
TGTGCCAGCAGCTTATACAGGGACGAGCAGTACTTC
>TRBV6-1|TRBJ1-1|NA|TRBD1
CTSRPQGANTEAFF
TGTACCAGCAGACCACAGGGGGCCAACACTGAAGCTTTCTTT
>TRBV5-1|TRBJ1-1|few|NA
CASSLTGALAFF
TGCGCCAGCAGCTTGACGGGGGCCTTGGCTTTCTTT
>TRBV2|TRBJ2-1|few|NA
CATVPDRGGNEQFF
TGTGCCACCGTTCCGGACCGAGGCGGGAATGAGCAGTTCTTC
>TRBV11-3|TRBJ2-1|few|NA
CASSFSGRRYEQFF
TGTGCCAGCAGCTTTAGTGGGCGGAGGTATGAGCAGTTCTTC
>TRBV20-1|TRBJ2-7|many|NA
CSAPELYEQYF
TGCAGTGCTCCCGAACTCTACGAGCAGTACTTC
>TRBV7-9|TRBJ2-1|many|NA
CASSRTSLGYNEQFF
TGTGCCAGCAGCCGTACTAGTTTAGGGTACAATGAGCAGTTCTTC
>TRBV12-3/TRBV12-4|TRBJ2-5|many|TRBD1
CASSRGTGVQETQYF
TGTGCCAGCAGTAGGGGGACAGGGGTTCAAGAGACCCAGTACTTC
>TRBV7-2|TRBJ1-1|few|NA
CASSLDRWSTEAFF
TGTGCCAGCAGCTTAGACAGGTGGAGCACTGAAGCTTTCTTT
>TRBV28|TRBJ2-1|few|NA
CASGRTYNEQFF
TGTGCCAGCGGACGAACCTACAATGAGCAGTTCTTC
>TRBV20-1|TRBJ2-7|few|TRBD1
CSARDQETGSYEQYF
TGCAGTGCTAGAGATCAGGAGACAGGGTCCTACGAGCAGTACTTC
>TRBV12-3/TRBV12-4|TRBJ2-1|NA|TRBD2
CASSSGTRGYNEQFF
TGTGCCAGCAGTTCTGGGACTAGGGGGTACAATGAGCAGTTCTTC
>TRBV13|TRBJ1-3|few|NA
CASSFEERHTIYF
TGTGCCAGCAGCTTCGAGGAGCGACACACCATATATTTT
>TRBV29-1|TRBJ2-1|NA|NA
CSVALLVIHNEQFF
TGCAGCGTTGCCCTCCTGGTAATCCACAATGAGCAGTTCTTC
>TRBV19|TRBJ2-5|NA|TRBD2
CASSHRTSGSSETQYF
TGTGCCAGTAGCCACCGGACTAGCGGGAGTTCAGAGACCCAGTACTTC
>TRBV11-2|TRBJ2-5|NA|NA
CASTPGRTQETQYF
TGTGCCAGCACCCCAGGACGAACTCAAGAGACCCAGTACTTC
>TRBV9|TRBJ2-5|NA|NA
CASSPQIWEETQYF
TGTGCCAGCAGCCCCCAAATTTGGGAAGAGACCCAGTACTTC
>TRBV10-3|TRBJ2-3|NA|TRBD2
CAISDTGTSGTDTQYF
TGTGCCATCAGTGATACCGGGACTAGCGGGACAGATACGCAGTATTTT